This T cell receptor beta chain is from a study of beta chain features in type 1 diabetes. This clone occurred a few times. Reverse transcribing all isolated RNA meant expressed TCRB transcripts were sequenced. Generated by immunoSEQ multiplex PCR, the TCRdb table keeps only in-frame clones and is missing some. The sample lists roughly 370,000 clones; about 14% were seen once. Per germline, CDR1 SEHNR and CDR2 FQNEAQ (reference sequence). The CDR3 runs to 15 residues. V was pared by 5 bases and J by 0 bases, with 10 bases between. Sequencing was done on a sample of naive CD4+ T cells from blood. The gene calls are TRBV7-9 and TRBJ2-2; tentatively, D is TRBD1 (6 bases). This clonotype originated in a man aged 25-45 years in good health. CDR3 region: CASSAGASNTGELFF. In nucleotides, the CDR3 is TGTGCCAGCAGCGCAGGGGCGTCGAACACCGGGGAGCTGTTTTTT.